The 4 T cell receptor beta chains given below trace back to one sample, sequenced in a study of blood T cell repertoires in COVID-19. The protocol was immunoSEQ multiplex PCR, while the TCRdb copy is restricted to in-frame clones and leaves out a portion. The data contain hundreds of thousands of clones, over 80% of them singletons. The source material was peripheral blood. These receptors originate from a woman aged 18-29 years with acute or convalescent COVID-19.

The chain is built from TRBV2 and TRBJ1-1, with a weak D call TRBD1 (6 bases). The CDR3 runs 12 residues. Trimming took 10 bases from V and 7 from J, leaving 16 bases between them. Per germline, CDR1 SNHLY and CDR2 FYNNEI. The CDR3 nucleotides are TGTGCCACCATGGGGGGGGCTGGTGAAGCTTTCTTT. As protein: CATMGGAGEAFF.

The gene calls are TRBV5-1 and TRBJ1-1, with TRBD1 as a possible D gene (5 bases). The CDR3 sequence is 11 residues long. CDR1 and CDR2 (germline): SGHRS, YFSETQ. V was trimmed by 5 bases and J by 7 bases, leaving 9 bases between them. The CDR3 here is CASSWGDEAFF. The CDR3 coding sequence is TGCGCCAGCAGTTGGGGGGATGAAGCTTTCTTT.

This clone was recorded only once. The chain employs TRBV6-2 or TRBV6-3 and TRBJ1-5; D call uncertain. Per germline, CDR1 MNHEY and CDR2 SVGEGT. Trimming pared 5 bases from V and 7 bases from J, leaving 15 bases between. The CDR3 contains 14 residues. CDR3 coding DNA: TGTGCCAGCAGTCCCTATGGCGGGAACCAGCCCCAGCATTTT. This encodes CASSPYGGNQPQHF.

The rearrangement links TRBV24-1 to TRBJ2-1; 7 positions match TRBD1. CDR1 and CDR2 (germline): KGHDR, SFDVKD. The CDR3 runs to 14 residues. With 4 bases clipped from V and 6 bases from J, the junction kept 5 bases outside the gene matches. The CDR3 protein is CATSEQGTANEQFF. The DNA of the CDR3 is TGTGCCACCAGTGAACAGGGGACCGCCAATGAGCAGTTCTTC.